These T cell receptor beta chains were read from a single sample in a study of control samples from healthy donors and cancer patients. Data came from immunoSEQ multiplex PCR; TCRdb stores just in-frame clones and leaves some out. This table has around 68,000 clones, over 80% appearing once. The source material was blood. The receptor set was obtained from a man aged 60 to 75 in good health. Each CDR3 is given with its conserved first and last residue. D genes are given only for firm matches. Size tells how often a clone was seen (once, few, many) or the class of an expanded clone, and some rows leave it out.

TRBJ2-7 | NA | TRBV19 | TRBD1 | CASSIGDRGRNEQYF | TGTGCCAGTAGTATAGGGGACAGGGGGCGGAACGAGCAGTACTTC
TRBJ2-7 | NA | TRBV4-2 | TRBD2 | CASSQSWSSGIADEQYF | TGTGCCAGCAGCCAATCCTGGTCTAGCGGGATAGCGGACGAGCAGTACTTC
TRBJ1-2 | NA | TRBV29-1 | NA | CSVESGVYGYTF | TGCAGCGTTGAATCAGGGGTCTATGGCTACACCTTC
TRBJ2-1 | NA | TRBV27 | NA | CANDRTSSYNEQFF | TGTGCCAACGACAGGACATCCTCCTACAATGAGCAGTTCTTC
TRBJ2-2 | once | TRBV5-4 | NA | CASSLGGNTGELFF | TGTGCCAGCAGCTTGGGGGGAAACACCGGGGAGCTGTTTTTT
TRBJ1-1 | NA | TRBV19 | TRBD1 | CASSPGQGRWTEAFF | TGTGCCAGTAGTCCAGGACAGGGGAGATGGACTGAAGCTTTCTTT
TRBJ1-2 | few | TRBV14 | TRBD1 | CASSREDRGSIYGYTF | TGTGCCAGCAGCCGAGAAGACAGGGGGAGTATCTATGGCTACACCTTC
TRBJ1-6 | NA | TRBV19 | TRBD1 | CASGRQGRDSPLHF | TGTGCCAGTGGGCGACAGGGGAGGGATTCACCCCTCCACTTT
TRBJ2-2 | few | TRBV4-1 | NA | CASSQVLAANTGELFF | TGCGCCAGCAGCCAAGTCCTAGCAGCGAACACCGGGGAGCTGTTTTTT
TRBJ1-1 | NA | TRBV9 | NA | CASSVVPENTEAFF | TGTGCCAGCAGCGTAGTCCCGGAAAACACTGAAGCTTTCTTT
TRBJ2-5 | NA | TRBV27 | NA | CASSTRTDQETQYF | TGTGCCAGCTCGACCCGGACGGATCAAGAGACCCAGTACTTC
TRBJ2-2 | NA | TRBV5-8 | TRBD1 | CASSLQGATGELFF | TGTGCCAGCAGCTTACAGGGGGCGACCGGGGAGCTGTTTTTT
TRBJ1-2 | NA | TRBV3-1/TRBV3-2 | NA | CASSVVGAVGYTF | TGTGCCAGCAGCGTCGTGGGCGCCGTTGGCTACACCTTC
TRBJ2-7 | once | TRBV28 | TRBD2 | CASTGEREGQDEQYF | TGTGCCAGCACGGGGGAGCGGGAGGGCCAAGACGAGCAGTACTTC
TRBJ1-1 | NA | TRBV5-1 | NA | CASSTAGVATEAFF | TGCGCCAGCAGCACCGCCGGGGTTGCGACTGAAGCTTTCTTT
TRBJ2-5 | NA | TRBV7-2 | TRBD1 | CASRRPGQRETQYF | TGTGCCAGCAGACGACCGGGACAGCGAGAGACCCAGTACTTC
TRBJ2-2 | NA | TRBV30 | NA | CAWRGGGWGELFF | TGTGCCTGGAGGGGAGGGGGCTGGGGGGAGCTGTTTTTT
TRBJ1-4 | NA | TRBV6-6 | NA | CASSSPTGGGEKLFF | TGTGCCAGCAGTTCCCCCACGGGGGGAGGTGAAAAACTGTTTTTT
TRBJ2-5 | NA | TRBV15 | TRBD2 | CATSSRNLAGGLETQYF | TGTGCCACCAGCAGTAGGAATCTAGCGGGAGGGCTAGAGACCCAGTACTTC
TRBJ1-2 | NA | TRBV6-4 | TRBD1 | CASSDSEGKQGAGGGGYTF | TGTGCCAGCAGTGACTCGGAGGGAAAACAGGGGGCAGGAGGTGGTGGCTACACCTTC
TRBJ2-1 | once | TRBV7-8 | TRBD2 | CASSSSGFSYNEQFF | TGTGCCAGCAGCTCTAGCGGATTCTCCTACAATGAGCAGTTCTTC
TRBJ1-1 | few | TRBV2 | TRBD1 | CASTRQGADTEAFF | TGTGCCAGCACCAGACAGGGGGCGGACACTGAAGCTTTCTTT
TRBJ2-7 | NA | TRBV7-2 | NA | CASSFTASSYEQYF | TGTGCCAGCAGCTTTACAGCAAGCTCCTACGAGCAGTACTTC
TRBJ2-6 | few | TRBV19 | NA | CASSTTGTGANVLTF | TGTGCCAGTAGTACCACAGGGACCGGGGCCAACGTCCTGACTTTC
TRBJ1-5 | NA | TRBV28 | NA | CASSLSRGVQPQHF | TGTGCCAGCAGTTTATCCCGGGGTGTACAGCCCCAGCATTTT
TRBJ1-1 | NA | TRBV6-2/TRBV6-3 | NA | CASSEGGSMNTEAFF | TGTGCCAGCAGCGAGGGGGGAAGTATGAACACTGAAGCTTTCTTT
TRBJ1-1 | NA | TRBV28 | TRBD1 | CASSPRTGQGRTEAFF | TGTGCCAGCAGTCCAAGGACAGGGCAGGGGAGGACTGAAGCTTTCTTT
TRBJ2-5 | NA | TRBV6-6 | TRBD1 | CASTDWQGAKETQYF | TGTGCCAGCACGGACTGGCAGGGGGCGAAGGAGACCCAGTACTTC
TRBJ1-5 | many | TRBV6-1 | TRBD1 | CASSEAGSAQGIAQPQHF | TGTGCCAGCAGTGAAGCCGGGTCAGCACAGGGGATCGCTCAGCCCCAGCATTTT
TRBJ2-7 | NA | TRBV11-3 | NA | CASSLVSGIKTYEQYF | TGTGCCAGCAGCTTAGTTTCGGGAATAAAGACGTACGAGCAGTACTTC
TRBJ2-7 | NA | TRBV2 | NA | CASIIGGTPYEQYF | TGTGCCAGCATAATAGGGGGTACACCCTACGAGCAGTACTTC
TRBJ1-2 | NA | TRBV12-5 | TRBD1 | CASGLVQGAEGPSGGYTF | TGTGCTAGTGGTTTGGTACAGGGGGCAGAGGGTCCCTCGGGTGGCTACACCTTC
TRBJ1-6 | few | TRBV7-8 | NA | CASSLARVWAGVNSPLHF | TGTGCCAGCAGCTTAGCGCGGGTCTGGGCAGGGGTAAATTCACCCCTCCACTTT
TRBJ2-4 | NA | TRBV5-5 | TRBD1 | CASSPVEGATFLAKNIQYF | TGTGCCAGCAGCCCGGTCGAGGGGGCTACTTTTCTAGCCAAAAACATTCAGTACTTC
TRBJ1-1 | NA | TRBV20-1 | NA | CSADMNTEAFF | TGCAGTGCTGACATGAACACTGAAGCTTTCTTT
TRBJ2-1 | NA | TRBV29-1 | TRBD1 | CSVEVWDSAQFF | TGCAGCGTTGAAGTTTGGGACAGCGCGCAGTTCTTC
TRBJ1-6 | NA | TRBV5-1 | TRBD1 | CASKRDRRGASPLHF | TGCGCCAGCAAGAGGGACAGACGCGGGGCGTCACCCCTCCACTTT
TRBJ2-3 | NA | TRBV7-6 | NA | CASSLYADRTDTQYF | TGTGCCAGCAGCTTATACGCTGATCGCACAGATACGCAGTATTTT
TRBJ2-1 | NA | TRBV27 | NA | CASSGYNEQFF | TGTGCCAGCAGTGGATACAATGAGCAGTTCTTC
TRBJ2-3 | NA | TRBV24-1 | NA | CATSAGEGRTDTQYF | TGTGCCACCAGTGCCGGAGAGGGTAGGACAGATACGCAGTATTTT
TRBJ2-5 | NA | TRBV5-1 | NA | CASSLEANQETQYF | TGCGCCAGCAGCTTGGAGGCAAATCAAGAGACCCAGTACTTC
TRBJ1-2 | NA | TRBV4-3 | NA | CASSQDPNWPPPLGYGYTF | TGCGCCAGCAGCCAAGACCCCAACTGGCCCCCGCCACTGGGCTATGGCTACACCTTC
TRBJ1-5 | NA | TRBV28 | NA | CANSQGNDQPQHF | TGTGCCAACTCGCAGGGTAATGATCAGCCCCAGCATTTT
TRBJ1-5 | NA | TRBV28 | TRBD1 | CASSPGGQKNQPQHF | TGTGCCAGCAGTCCCGGGGGACAGAAAAATCAGCCCCAGCATTTT
TRBJ2-7 | few | TRBV18 | NA | CASSPNPDYEQYF | TGTGCCAGCTCACCCAATCCGGACTACGAGCAGTACTTC
TRBJ1-6 | NA | TRBV3-1/TRBV3-2 | TRBD1 | CASIPTADRVAEVDNSPLHF | TGTGCCAGCATACCAACGGCAGACAGGGTAGCCGAGGTAGATAATTCACCCCTCCACTTT
TRBJ2-7 | once | TRBV30 | NA | CAWSDGTEQYF | TGTGCCTGGAGTGACGGAACCGAGCAGTACTTC
TRBJ2-1 | NA | TRBV9 | TRBD1 | CASSARDRDYNEQFF | TGTGCCAGCAGCGCCCGGGACAGAGACTACAATGAGCAGTTCTTC
TRBJ1-5 | once | TRBV6-6 | NA | CASSHSGGNQPQHF | TGTGCCAGCAGCCACTCGGGAGGCAATCAGCCCCAGCATTTT
TRBJ2-7 | NA | TRBV13 | TRBD1 | CASRKQGASYEQYF | TGTGCCAGCAGAAAACAGGGGGCATCCTACGAGCAGTACTTC
TRBJ2-7 | NA | TRBV5-6 | TRBD1 | CASSWGQGSAEQYF | TGTGCCAGCAGCTGGGGACAGGGCTCGGCCGAGCAGTACTTC
TRBJ1-2 | NA | TRBV5-4 | NA | CASSRRPGAYGYTF | TGTGCCAGCAGCAGACGACCGGGAGCTTATGGCTACACCTTC
TRBJ1-3 | NA | TRBV4-3 | NA | CASSPLPGSGNTIYF | TGCGCCAGCAGCCCCCTTCCCGGTTCTGGAAACACCATATATTTT
TRBJ2-2 | NA | TRBV7-2 | TRBD2 | CASSLLAVANTGELFF | TGTGCCAGCAGCTTACTAGCGGTCGCGAACACCGGGGAGCTGTTTTTT
TRBJ2-2 | NA | TRBV5-1 | NA | CASSLFLASTGELFF | TGCGCCAGCAGCTTATTCCTAGCGAGCACCGGGGAGCTGTTTTTT
TRBJ2-1 | few | TRBV19 | NA | CASSPGPRWGEQFF | TGTGCCAGTAGCCCTGGTCCCAGGTGGGGTGAGCAGTTCTTC
TRBJ2-7 | NA | TRBV6-5 | NA | CASSYSPRTYEQYF | TGTGCCAGCAGTTATAGCCCTAGGACCTACGAGCAGTACTTC
TRBJ2-3 | NA | TRBV5-4 | NA | CASSTGTLTDTQYF | TGTGCCAGCAGCACCGGGACACTCACAGATACGCAGTATTTT
TRBJ2-7 | NA | TRBV29-1 | TRBD1 | CSVGQAEQYF | TGCAGCGTCGGACAGGCGGAGCAGTACTTC